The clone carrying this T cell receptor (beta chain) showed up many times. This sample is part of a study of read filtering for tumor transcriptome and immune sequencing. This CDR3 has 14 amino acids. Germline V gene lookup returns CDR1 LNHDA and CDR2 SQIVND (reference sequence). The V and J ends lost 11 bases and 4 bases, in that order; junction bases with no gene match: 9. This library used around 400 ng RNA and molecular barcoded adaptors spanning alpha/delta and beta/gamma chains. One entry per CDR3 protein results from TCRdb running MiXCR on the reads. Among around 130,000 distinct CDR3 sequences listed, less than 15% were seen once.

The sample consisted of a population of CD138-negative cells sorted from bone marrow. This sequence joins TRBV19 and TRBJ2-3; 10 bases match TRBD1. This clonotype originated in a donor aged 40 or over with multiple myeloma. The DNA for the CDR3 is TGTGCCGGACGAGGGGACAGGGGATCAGATACGCAGTATTTT. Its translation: CAGRGDRGSDTQYF.